The 10 T cell receptor beta chains presented below share a single source sample, sequenced in a study of T cells in Graves' hyperthyroidism and ophthalmopathy. TCR beta CDR3 region amplification was performed from RNA transcripts. First-round RT-PCR targeting the TCR CDR3 was performed with the HTBI primer set. From the multiplex PCR reads, TCRdb called clonotypes with MiXCR, one entry per CDR3 protein. The table lists 530,000 or so distinct CDR3 sequences, approximately 17% of them singletons. The sequencing sample was made of blood. These receptors all come from a woman aged 18-29 years with Graves' ophthalmopathy.

The chain couples TRBV30 to TRBJ1-2; 9 bases agree with TRBD1. The CDR3 is 15 amino acids. CDR1 and CDR2 (germline): GTSNPN, SVGIG (reference sequence). Germline trimming cut 4 bases from V and 4 bases from J; bases unmatched to any gene: 10. The CDR3 reads CAWTPGTGRSYGYTF. The CDR3 coding sequence is TGTGCCTGGACCCCCGGGACAGGGAGATCCTATGGCTACACCTTC.

This clonotype has just a few counts. The chain has TRBV6-1 and TRBJ2-5; D possibly corresponds to TRBD1 (5 bases). The CDR3 extends over 14 amino acids. Germline V gene lookup returns CDR1 MNHNS and CDR2 SASEGT. Trimming removed 6 bases at V and 5 bases at J, with 16 bases between. The CDR3 is CASSSRTRAETQYF. CDR3 bases: TGTGCCAGCAGCTCGCGGACACGCGCGGAGACCCAGTACTTC.

This clonotype was seen at least ten times. V and J are TRBV3-1 and TRBJ2-5, with a possible D match to TRBD1 (5 bases). The CDR3 is 14 amino acids. Trimming pared 7 bases from V and 3 bases from J, leaving 15 bases between. In germline, CDR1 is LGHDT, CDR2 YNNKEL (reference sequence). This chain's CDR3 is CASTKEGAEETQYF. CDR3 sequence (DNA): TGTGCCAGCACCAAAGAAGGGGCGGAAGAGACCCAGTACTTC.

The chain is built from TRBV5-6 and TRBJ1-1; tentative D call: TRBD1 (6 bases). The V end lost 2 bases, the J end lost 11 bases, and 13 bases lay between the germline ends. CDR3 length: 12 amino acids. Looked up from germline, CDR1 is SGHDT and CDR2 is YYEEEE. The CDR3 DNA is TGTGCCAGCAGCTTACAGGGAGGAGATGCTTTCTTT. Its translation: CASSLQGGDAFF. The entire variable domain, with the rest obtained from reference TRBV5-6 and TRBJ1-1, is as follows: DAGVTQSPTHLIKTRGQQVTLRCSPKSGHDTVSWYQQALGQGPQFIFQYYEEEERQRGNFPDRFSGHQFPNYSSELNVNALLLGDSALYLCASSLQGGDAFFGQGTRLTVV.

This clonotype was observed at least ten times. The CDR3 DNA is TGCAGCCCGATCAGGGGGCGACAAGAGACCCAGTACTTC. Translation: CSPIRGRQETQYF. The chain couples TRBV20-1 to TRBJ2-5; TRBD1 matches at 8 bases. Germline assignment: CDR1 DFQATT and CDR2 SNEGSKA (reference sequence). The CDR3 has 13 residues.

J is TRBJ2-2 and V is TRBV24-1; 10 bases map to TRBD1. CDR1 and CDR2 (germline): KGHDR, SFDVKD. The CDR3 loop spans 14 amino acids. The trim removed 12 bases at V and 1 base at J, leaving 4 bases unmatched. Written as DNA, the CDR3 is TGTGCCGCAGGGGACAGGGGGAACACCGGGGAGCTGTTTTTT. Translation: CAAGDRGNTGELFF.

The chain is built from TRBV4-1 and TRBJ2-1; 7 bases fit TRBD1. Trimming took 4 bases from V and 5 from J; bases not matched to a gene: 14. This CDR3 is 17 amino acids long. From germline, CDR1 is MGHRA and CDR2 YSYEKL. The CDR3 reads CASSRRGRGPMNNEQFF. CDR3 coding DNA: TGCGCCAGCAGCCGTCGGGGTAGGGGGCCGATGAACAATGAGCAGTTCTTC.

This clonotype came up a few times. The chain recombines TRBV24-1 with TRBJ2-1; TRBD1 aligns across 8 bases. The germline gives CDR1 KGHDR, CDR2 SFDVKD. This CDR3 spans 13 amino acids. Germline trimming cut 12 bases from V and 9 bases from J; bases unmatched to any gene: 12. CDR3 amino acids: CAPGQGPLREQFF. As DNA, the CDR3 is TGTGCCCCTGGACAGGGCCCCCTTCGTGAGCAGTTCTTC.

This clonotype occurred many times. V usage is TRBV4-1 and J usage is TRBJ2-5; D ambiguous. Trimming took off 0 bases at V and 1 base at J, with 9 bases between the two ends. Germline V gene data show CDR1 as MGHRA and CDR2 as YSYEKL. The CDR3 runs to 15 residues. CDR3 sequence: CASSQDYVSQETQYF. CDR3 nucleotides: TGCGCCAGCAGCCAAGATTATGTCAGCCAAGAGACCCAGTACTTC.

This clonotype came up many times. CDR3 in amino acids: CSARGGLGYETQYF. The CDR3 coding sequence is TGCAGTGCTAGGGGGGGGCTAGGTTACGAGACCCAGTACTTC. J is TRBJ2-5 and V is TRBV20-1; weak D call: TRBD2 (7 bases). Germline V gives CDR1 DFQATT, CDR2 SNEGSKA (reference sequence). This CDR3 contains 14 residues. Trimming removed 3 bases from V and 5 bases from J, with 16 bases in between.